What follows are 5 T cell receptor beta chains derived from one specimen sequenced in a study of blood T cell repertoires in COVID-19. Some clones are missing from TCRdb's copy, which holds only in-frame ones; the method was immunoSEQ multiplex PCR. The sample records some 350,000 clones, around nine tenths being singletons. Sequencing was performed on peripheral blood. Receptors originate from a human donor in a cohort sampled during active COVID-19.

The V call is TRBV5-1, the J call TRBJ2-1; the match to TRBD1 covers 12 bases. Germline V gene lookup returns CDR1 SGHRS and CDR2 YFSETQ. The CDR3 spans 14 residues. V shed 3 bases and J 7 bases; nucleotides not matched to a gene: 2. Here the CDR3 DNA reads TGCGCCAGCAGCTGGGACAGGGGGCCTAATGAGCAGTTCTTC. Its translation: CASSWDRGPNEQFF.

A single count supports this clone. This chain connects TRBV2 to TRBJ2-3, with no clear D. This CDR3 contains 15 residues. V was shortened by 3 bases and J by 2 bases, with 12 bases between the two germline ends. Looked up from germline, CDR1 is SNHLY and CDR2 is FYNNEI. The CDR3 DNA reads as TGTGCCAGCAGTGAGCGACTGCCTACCACAGATACGCAGTATTTT. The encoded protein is CASSERLPTTDTQYF.

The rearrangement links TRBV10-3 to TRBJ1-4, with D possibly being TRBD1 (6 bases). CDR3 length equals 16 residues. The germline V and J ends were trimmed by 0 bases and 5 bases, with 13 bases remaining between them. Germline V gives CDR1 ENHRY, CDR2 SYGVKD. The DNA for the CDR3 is TGTGCCATCAGTGAGTCACGTCCAGGGGAAAATGAAAAACTGTTTTTT. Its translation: CAISESRPGENEKLFF.

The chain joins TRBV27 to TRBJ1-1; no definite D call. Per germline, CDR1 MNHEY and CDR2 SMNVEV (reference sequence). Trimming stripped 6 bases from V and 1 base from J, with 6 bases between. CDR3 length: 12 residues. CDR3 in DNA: TGTGCCAGCAGATACAGGAACACTGAAGCTTTCTTT. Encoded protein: CASRYRNTEAFF.

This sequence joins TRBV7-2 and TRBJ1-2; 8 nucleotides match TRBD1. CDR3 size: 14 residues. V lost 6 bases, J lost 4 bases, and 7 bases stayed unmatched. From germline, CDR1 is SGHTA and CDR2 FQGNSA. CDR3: CASRQPGGPYGYTF. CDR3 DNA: TGTGCCAGCAGACAACCAGGGGGCCCCTATGGCTACACCTTC. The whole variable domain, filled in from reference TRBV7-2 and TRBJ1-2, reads GAGVSQSPSNKVTEKGKDVELRCDPISGHTALYWYRQSLGQGLEFLIYFQGNSAPDKSGLPSDRFSAERTGGSVSTLTIQRTQQEDSAVYLCASRQPGGPYGYTFGSGTRLTVV.